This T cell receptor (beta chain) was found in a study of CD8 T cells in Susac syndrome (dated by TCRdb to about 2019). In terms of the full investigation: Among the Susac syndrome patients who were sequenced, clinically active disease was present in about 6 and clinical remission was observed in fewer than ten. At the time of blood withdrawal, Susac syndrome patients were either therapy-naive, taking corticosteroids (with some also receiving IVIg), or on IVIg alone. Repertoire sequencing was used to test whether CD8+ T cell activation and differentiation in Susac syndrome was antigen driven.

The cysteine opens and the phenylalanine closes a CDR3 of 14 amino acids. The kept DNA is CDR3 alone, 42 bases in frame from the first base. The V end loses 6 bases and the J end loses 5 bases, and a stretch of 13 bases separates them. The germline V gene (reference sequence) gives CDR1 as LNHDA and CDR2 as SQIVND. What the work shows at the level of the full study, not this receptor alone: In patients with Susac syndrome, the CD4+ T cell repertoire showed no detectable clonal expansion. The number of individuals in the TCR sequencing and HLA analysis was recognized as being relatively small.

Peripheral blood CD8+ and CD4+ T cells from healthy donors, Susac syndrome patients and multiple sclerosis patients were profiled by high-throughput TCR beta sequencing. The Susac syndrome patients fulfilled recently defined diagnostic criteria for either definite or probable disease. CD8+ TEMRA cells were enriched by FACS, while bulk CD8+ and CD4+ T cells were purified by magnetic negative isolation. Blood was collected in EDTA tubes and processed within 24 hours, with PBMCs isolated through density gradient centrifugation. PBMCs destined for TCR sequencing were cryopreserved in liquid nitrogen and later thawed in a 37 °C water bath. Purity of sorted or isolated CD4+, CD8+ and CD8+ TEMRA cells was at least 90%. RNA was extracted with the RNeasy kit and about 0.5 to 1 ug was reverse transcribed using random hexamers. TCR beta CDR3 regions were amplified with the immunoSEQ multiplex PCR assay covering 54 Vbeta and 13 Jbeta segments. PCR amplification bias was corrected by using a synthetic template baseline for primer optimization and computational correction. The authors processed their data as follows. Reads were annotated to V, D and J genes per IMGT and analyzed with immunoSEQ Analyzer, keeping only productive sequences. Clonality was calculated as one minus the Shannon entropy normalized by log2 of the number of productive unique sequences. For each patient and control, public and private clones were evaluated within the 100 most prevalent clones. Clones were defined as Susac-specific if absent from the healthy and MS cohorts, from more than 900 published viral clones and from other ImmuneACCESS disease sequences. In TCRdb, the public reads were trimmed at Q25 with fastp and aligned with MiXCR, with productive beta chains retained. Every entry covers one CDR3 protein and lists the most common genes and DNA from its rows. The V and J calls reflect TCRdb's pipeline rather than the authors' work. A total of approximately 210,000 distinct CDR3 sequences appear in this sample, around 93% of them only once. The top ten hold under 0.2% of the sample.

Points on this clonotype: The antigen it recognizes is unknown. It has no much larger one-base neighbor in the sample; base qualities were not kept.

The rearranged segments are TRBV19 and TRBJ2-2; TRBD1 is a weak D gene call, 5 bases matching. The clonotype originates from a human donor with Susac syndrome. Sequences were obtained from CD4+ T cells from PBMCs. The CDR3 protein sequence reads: CASRTARDTGELFF. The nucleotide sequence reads TGTGCCAGTAGGACAGCCCGAGATACCGGGGAGCTGTTTTTT.